What follows describes a single T cell receptor (beta chain). Every isolated RNA sample was fully reverse transcribed, so sequencing captured expressed TCRB transcripts. This table comes from immunoSEQ multiplex PCR, and its TCRdb copy is limited to in-frame clones, with some not included. The top ten hold under 0.095% of the sample, which has fewer than 650,000 clones, about a sixth seen once. This CDR3 comprises 16 residues. V was pared by 0 bases and J by 2 bases, with 14 bases between. CDR1 is SQVTM, CDR2 ANQGSEA, per germline. These data originate in a study of beta chain features in type 1 diabetes.

This chain connects TRBV29-1 to TRBJ2-1; D perhaps matches TRBD2 (6 bases). The receptor was isolated from a man between 18 and 29 years old in good health. Sequencing was performed on naive CD4+ T cells from blood. CDR3 sequence (DNA): TGCAGCGTTGAAGATGCTTGGGTAGCGGCCTACAATGAGCAGTTCTTC. This gives the protein CSVEDAWVAAYNEQFF.